This T cell receptor (beta chain) was found in a study of T cell repertoires in cytomegalovirus infection. About the research overall: Epitope selection comprised recently identified HLA-C-restricted CMV epitopes and well-studied HLA-B-restricted CMV epitopes. Shared public TCR beta signatures pointed to both CMV infection and a matching HLA type. Broader study findings: Cumulative frequency of public TCR beta families picked out carriers of CMV plus the relevant HLA. Dominating the ex vivo response were TCR beta clonotypes that were CMV-specific and HLA-C-restricted.

V was pared by 1 base and J by 4 bases, with 6 bases between. The germline V gene encodes CDR1 SGHTA and CDR2 FQGNSA. This CDR3 spans 13 amino acids. In the case of this clonotype: Antigen specificity is unknown.

Each CDR3 protein gets one entry after TCRdb re-called the reads with MiXCR. This repertoire shows just over 450,000 distinct CDR3 sequences, approximately 42% found once; its top ten account for 43%. The material sequenced was cultured PBMCs, taken from culture after CMV antigen stimulation. V and J are TRBV7-2 and TRBJ2-3; D could derive from TRBD1 or TRBD2 (5 bases each). This sequence was found in a human donor in good health (CMV status not recorded). Some clones in this sample may be carry-over from other donors' samples. The CDR3: CASSLGDADTQYF. CDR3 in DNA: TGTGCCAGCAGCTTAGGGGACGCAGATACGCAGTATTTT.